This TCR beta chain was captured in a study of blood T cell repertoires in COVID-19. CDR1 is KGHSH and CDR2 is LQKENI in the germline V gene. The CDR3 contains 15 residues. V trimming: 4 bases; J trimming: 7 bases; junction bases outside the gene matches: 6. Here immunoSEQ multiplex PCR was the method, and the copy in TCRdb shows in-frame clones only, minus some. The sample lists around 300,000 clones, 85% to 90% occurring once. The TCR sequence derives from a woman aged 25 to 45 with COVID-19, enrolled during active disease. The sequenced sample consisted of peripheral blood. The chain has TRBV18 and TRBJ1-4; TRBD1 aligns across 10 bases. The CDR3 loop reads CASSRQGALTEKLFF. CDR3 DNA: TGTGCCAGCTCACGACAGGGGGCATTAACTGAAAAACTGTTTTTT. The entire variable domain, with the rest obtained from reference TRBV18 and TRBJ1-4, is as follows: NAGVMQNPRHLVRRRGQEARLRCSPMKGHSHVYWYRQLPEEGLKFMVYLQKENIIDESGMPKERFSAEFPKEGPSILRIQQVVRGDSAAYFCASSRQGALTEKLFFGSGTQLSVL.